These 30 T cell receptor beta chains came from one sample sequenced in a study of blood T cell repertoires in COVID-19 (dated by TCRdb to the early 2020s). The library was built by means of the immunoSEQ multiplex PCR assay. The source is immuneACCESS, and TCRdb retained only in-frame sequences with V and J called. Part of the clones is not carried over; for the studies checked, unresolved V genes explain less than half of this, and the remainder is unexplained. The sample data list around 280,000 clones, and around nine tenths of these were observed just once. The ten top clones hold around 11% of the sample. The sample taken for sequencing was peripheral blood. The receptors here all came from a woman in her thirties with COVID-19, enrolled during active disease.

This sequence joins TRBV30 and TRBJ2-7; 7 nucleotides agree with TRBD1. Germline CDR1 and CDR2: GTSNPN and SVGIG (reference sequence). This CDR3 is built from 12 residues. V shed 5 bases and J 6 bases; nucleotides not matched to a gene: 7. CDR3 DNA sequence: TGTGCCTGGGGACAGGTTCTTCCCGAGCAGTACTTC. Encoded protein: CAWGQVLPEQYF.

The sample holds one count of this clone. The rearrangement joins TRBV28 to TRBJ1-3, with TRBD1 identical over 10 bases. Unmatched junction bases numbered 11, after V lost 7 bases and J lost 8 bases. The length of the CDR3 is 15 residues. CDR1 is MDHEN, CDR2 SYDVKM, per germline. CDR3 sequence reads: CASTLGTGAVDTIYF. CDR3 in DNA: TGTGCCAGCACCCTTGGGACAGGGGCCGTAGACACCATATATTTT.

V gene TRBV3-1 (or the pseudogene TRBV3-2) combines with J gene TRBJ2-7; tentatively, D is TRBD2 (5 bases). Trimming removed 1 base at V and 7 bases at J, with 17 bases between. The CDR3 runs 15 residues. Germline V gene data show CDR1 as LGHDT and CDR2 as YNNKEL (reference sequence). The CDR3 nucleotides read TGTGCCAGCAGCCAAGCCCACTTATCCTCGGGGGAGCAGTACTTC. Translation: CASSQAHLSSGEQYF.

This sequence joins TRBV30 and TRBJ2-5; 7 bases line up with TRBD2. V lost 6 bases and J lost 0; bases outside the gene matches: 1. Germline CDR1 reads GTSNPN; CDR2 reads SVGIG (reference sequence). The CDR3 runs to 12 residues. In nucleotides, the CDR3 is TGTGCCTGTGGGACTAACCAAGAGACCCAGTACTTC. Protein product: CACGTNQETQYF.

The chain couples TRBV5-6 to TRBJ2-1; 11 bases agree with TRBD1. V trimming: 2 bases; J trimming: 6 bases; junction bases outside the gene matches: 16. CDR1 SGHDT and CDR2 YYEEEE come from the germline V gene. There are 19 residues in the CDR3. CDR3 DNA: TGTGCCAGCAGCTTCAGTACCGGGACAGGGGGTTCAATCAGCAATGAGCAGTTCTTC. It translates to CASSFSTGTGGSISNEQFF.

The rearrangement joins TRBV28 to TRBJ2-7; D not certain. CDR3 size: 12 residues. V was clipped by 7 bases and J by 5 bases, with 12 bases between them. The germline CDR1 and CDR2 sequences are MDHEN and SYDVKM. For the CDR3, the DNA is TGTGCCAGCAACGATCAGGCTCACGAGCAGTACTTC. Translation: CASNDQAHEQYF.

This chain connects TRBV30 to TRBJ2-2; 7 positions agree with TRBD1. The length of the CDR3 is 15 residues. The ends lost 2 bases at V and 2 bases at J; junction bases unmatched: 5. Germline-derived CDR1 and CDR2 are GTSNPN and SVGIG (reference sequence). CDR3 residues: CAWSTGTANTGELFF. As DNA, the CDR3 is TGTGCCTGGAGTACCGGGACAGCAAACACCGGGGAGCTGTTTTTT.

This chain connects TRBV7-6 to TRBJ2-1; D is ambiguous. This CDR3 is 16 amino acids long. The V end lost 6 bases, the J end lost 8 bases, and 23 bases lay between the germline ends. Germline V CDR1 and CDR2: SGHVS, FNYEAQ. CDR3 bases: TGTGCCAGCAGAAAACTCGGCGGTCGATACGAGGATGAGCAGTTCTTC. Translated: CASRKLGGRYEDEQFF.

This clone was seen only once. J is TRBJ1-1 and V is TRBV18; D is unresolved. V lost 6 bases, J lost 2 bases, and 13 bases lay in between. CDR3 length equals 14 residues. From germline, CDR1 is KGHSH and CDR2 LQKENI. The CDR3 nucleotides read TGTGCCAGCTCCCGAAGGAGAGATAACACTGAAGCTTTCTTT. Translated: CASSRRRDNTEAFF.

The genes are TRBV10-2 and TRBJ2-7, with a possible D match to TRBD1 (6 bases). Germline lookup yields CDR1 WSHSY and CDR2 SAAADI. V shed 3 bases and J shed 3 bases, with 9 bases lying between them. The length of the CDR3 is 13 residues. The CDR3 sequence: CASSERTDYEQYF. The CDR3 nucleotides read TGCGCCAGCAGTGAAAGGACAGACTACGAGCAGTACTTC.

The chain couples TRBV9 to TRBJ1-6; 7 nucleotides match TRBD1. The germline V gene has CDR1 SGDLS and CDR2 YYNGEE. V lost 3 bases to trimming and J lost 14 bases; unmatched junction nucleotides: 8. The CDR3 consists of 13 residues. In DNA form, the CDR3 reads TGTGCCAGCAGCGCGGGACAGTTGGCCACCCTCCACTTT. It translates to CASSAGQLATLHF.

This rearrangement joins TRBV11-2 to TRBJ2-3; D gene ambiguous. This CDR3 comprises 15 residues. V lost 0 bases to trimming and J lost 5 bases, with 12 bases between them. Germline lookup yields CDR1 SGHAT and CDR2 FQNNGV. CDR3 in amino acids: CASSLDVGGGDTQYF. The CDR3 DNA reads as TGTGCCAGCAGCTTAGATGTCGGTGGCGGAGATACGCAGTATTTT. Complete variable domain (other parts from reference TRBV11-2 and TRBJ2-3): EAGVAQSPRYKIIEKRQSVAFWCNPISGHATLYWYQQILGQGPKLLIQFQNNGVVDDSQLPKDRFSAERLKGVDSTLKIQPAKLEDSAVYLCASSLDVGGGDTQYFGPGTRLTVL.

This chain links TRBV2 with TRBJ1-2, with a tentative D call TRBD1 (5 bases). The CDR3 consists of 14 residues. The V gene lost 1 base and the J gene lost 8 bases, with 14 bases spanning the gap. CDR1 and CDR2 (germline): SNHLY, FYNNEI. The CDR3 spells CASSEEQGSFGYTF. The CDR3 coding sequence is TGTGCCAGCAGTGAAGAGCAGGGATCATTCGGCTACACCTTC.

The chain joins TRBV9 to TRBJ2-7; TRBD2 might be the D (5 bases). CDR1 is SGDLS, CDR2 YYNGEE, per germline. The CDR3 sequence is 17 residues long. Trimming shortened V by 0 bases and J by 2 bases, and 18 bases separated the two germline ends. The CDR3 bases are TGTGCCAGCAGCGTAGCCCCCCTCGGACTCGACACCTACGAGCAGTACTTC. Its translation: CASSVAPLGLDTYEQYF.

The chain couples TRBV14 to TRBJ2-3; the match to TRBD1 covers 9 bases. This CDR3 is built from 17 residues. Per germline, CDR1 SGHDN and CDR2 FVKESK. After removal of 0 bases from V and 0 bases from J, the junction contained 4 bases not matched to a gene. As DNA, the CDR3 is TGTGCCAGCAGCCAAGATTTCGGACAGGGGAGCACAGATACGCAGTATTTT. Translation gives CASSQDFGQGSTDTQYF.

The rearrangement uses TRBV28 and TRBJ1-2; the match to TRBD1 covers 10 bases. This CDR3 contains 15 residues. J was trimmed by 5 bases and V by 5 bases; bases with no gene match: 8. Germline lookup yields CDR1 MDHEN and CDR2 SYDVKM. The DNA of the CDR3 is TGTGCCAGCAGTCCGCCGGGACAGGGGTTATATGGCTACACCTTC. Its protein is CASSPPGQGLYGYTF.

This clone was seen just once. The chain joins TRBV5-4 to TRBJ1-2; 9 positions agree with TRBD1. Germline V CDR1 and CDR2: SGHNT, YYREEE (reference sequence). Trimming at V came to 3 bases and at J to 4 bases, leaving 7 bases not matched to a gene. The CDR3 loop spans 15 amino acids. The CDR3, as DNA: TGTGCCAGCAGCTCGCTACAGGGGGCGGGCTATGGCTACACCTTC. Translated, it gives CASSSLQGAGYGYTF.

The J gene is TRBJ2-7, the V gene TRBV2; 9 nucleotides agree with TRBD1. The ends lost 8 bases at V and 4 bases at J; junction bases unmatched: 3. CDR3 size: 12 residues. Germline V gene sequence: CDR1 SNHLY, CDR2 FYNNEI. The CDR3 DNA reads as TGTGCCAGCGACAGGGGGAGGTACGAGCAGTACTTC. Protein: CASDRGRYEQYF.

The DNA of the CDR3 is TGTGCCAGCAGCTCCGGGACAGGGACTGAGACCCAGTACTTC. It translates to CASSSGTGTETQYF. This chain connects TRBV11-3 to TRBJ2-5; 9 bases align to TRBD1. Germline CDR1 and CDR2: SGHNT and YENEEA. Trimming cost V 4 bases and J 5 bases; bases outside gene matches: 5. This CDR3 region has 14 residues.

J is TRBJ2-3 and V is TRBV27; D may be TRBD1 (6 bases). Germline V CDR1 and CDR2: MNHEY, SMNVEV (reference sequence). The CDR3 sequence is 18 residues long. Deletions cut 7 bases from V and 0 bases from J, with 23 bases between. This chain's CDR3 is CASKVGFGTITSTDTQYF. The CDR3, as DNA: TGTGCCAGCAAAGTCGGGTTCGGGACAATCACTAGCACAGATACGCAGTATTTT.

The V call is TRBV18, the J call TRBJ1-6; 7 bases are shared with TRBD1. This CDR3 spans 15 amino acids. The V segment lost 3 bases and the J segment 9 bases; nucleotides outside the gene matches: 8. Germline CDR1 and CDR2: KGHSH and LQKENI. CDR3 DNA sequence: TGTGCCAGCTCACCCTTGGCACAGGGGACTTCACCCCTCCACTTT. Residues: CASSPLAQGTSPLHF.

DNA for the CDR3: TGCGCCAGCAGCTTGTTCTCTAGACGGGAGGCAGATTACGAGCAGTACTTC. Its protein is CASSLFSRREADYEQYF. The gene calls are TRBV5-1 and TRBJ2-7, with 7 bases identical to TRBD2. Germline loops: CDR1 SGHRS, CDR2 YFSETQ. With 1 base clipped from V and 4 bases from J, the junction kept 14 bases outside the gene matches. This CDR3 has 17 amino acids.

The chain recombines TRBV12-2 with TRBJ2-7; the D call in the table, TRBD1, was not verified against the DNA. TRBV12-2 is designated a pseudogene. The CDR3 spans 13 residues. CDR3 nucleotide sequence: TGTGCAAGTCGCGGGACAGGGGCGAGCGAGCAGTACTTC. This encodes CASRGTGASEQYF.

The gene calls are TRBV14 and TRBJ2-1; possible D gene TRBD1, 6 bases. The CDR3 runs to 16 residues. V dropped 4 bases and J dropped 0 bases, with 13 bases sitting between them. CDR1 is SGHDN, CDR2 FVKESK, per germline. CDR3 DNA: TGTGCCAGCAGCCTAGGGACAATTCCCTCCTACAATGAGCAGTTCTTC. Its protein product is CASSLGTIPSYNEQFF.

The gene calls are TRBV7-9 and TRBJ1-3, with D hard to call. Trimming took 5 bases from V and 0 from J, leaving 17 bases between them. Looked up from germline, CDR1 is SEHNR and CDR2 is FQNEAQ (reference sequence). The length of the CDR3 is 17 residues. Here the CDR3 reads CASSQTPPVLSGNTIYF. In DNA form, the CDR3 reads TGTGCCAGCAGCCAAACCCCGCCGGTGCTCTCTGGAAACACCATATATTTT.

In this sample, this clone turned up a few times. This rearrangement joins TRBV2 to TRBJ2-1, with 8 bases fitting TRBD2. The CDR3 totals 14 residues. Losses at the gene ends were 7 bases for V and 4 bases for J; bases not matched to a gene: 6. Germline values: CDR1 SNHLY, CDR2 FYNNEI. The CDR3 region is CASTPGGRYNEQFF. The CDR3 bases are TGTGCCAGCACGCCGGGCGGGAGGTACAATGAGCAGTTCTTC.

This clone came up once. This sequence joins TRBV29-1 and TRBJ1-4; a possible D gene is TRBD1 (6 bases). The length of the CDR3 is 13 residues. In germline, CDR1 is SQVTM, CDR2 ANQGSEA. Trimming stripped 7 bases from V and 5 bases from J, with 14 bases between. The CDR3 reads CSAQGSRNEKLFF. In DNA form, the CDR3 reads TGCAGCGCCCAGGGGAGTCGGAATGAAAAACTGTTTTTT.

The chain recombines TRBV5-4 with TRBJ1-2; 11 bases are shared with TRBD1. With V trimmed by 4 bases and J by 6 bases, 8 bases remained unmatched. The CDR3 is 15 amino acids. Per the germline V gene, CDR1 is SGHNT and CDR2 is YYREEE (reference sequence). The CDR3 is CASSLPGQGVNGYTF. DNA of the CDR3: TGTGCCAGCAGCCTCCCGGGACAGGGGGTAAATGGCTACACCTTC.

The CDR3, as DNA: TGTGCCAGCAGCTTAGTTCACCTAATCAACTATGGCTACACCTTC. Its protein product is CASSLVHLINYGYTF. The rearrangement uses TRBV7-2 and TRBJ1-2; D remains ambiguous. The CDR3 length is 15 residues. Germline CDR1 reads SGHTA; CDR2 reads FQGNSA. With 1 base removed from V and 2 bases from J, the gap between germline ends came to 11 bases.

The rearrangement uses TRBV29-1 and TRBJ2-5, with D possibly matching TRBD2 (6 bases). The CDR3 is 12 amino acids. V lost 4 bases and J 5 bases, leaving 11 bases between the germline ends. The V gene's germline CDR1 is SQVTM and CDR2 ANQGSEA. The CDR3 DNA reads TGCAGCGTTGCCCTTCGGGAGGAGACCCAGTACTTC. Translated: CSVALREETQYF.